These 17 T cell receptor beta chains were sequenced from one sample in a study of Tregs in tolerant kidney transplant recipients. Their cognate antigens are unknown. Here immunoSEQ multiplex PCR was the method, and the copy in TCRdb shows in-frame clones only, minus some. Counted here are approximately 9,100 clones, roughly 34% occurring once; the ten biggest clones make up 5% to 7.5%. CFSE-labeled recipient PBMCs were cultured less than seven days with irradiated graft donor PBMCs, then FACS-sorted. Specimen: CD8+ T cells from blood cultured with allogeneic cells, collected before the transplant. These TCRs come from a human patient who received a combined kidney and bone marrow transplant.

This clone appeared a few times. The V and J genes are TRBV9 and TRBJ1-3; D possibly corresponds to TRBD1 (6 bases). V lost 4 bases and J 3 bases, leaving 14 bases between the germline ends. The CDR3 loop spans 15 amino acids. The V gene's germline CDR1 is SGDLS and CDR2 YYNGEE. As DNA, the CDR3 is TGTGCCAGCAGCTCCTCAGGGGTAGATGGAAACACCATATATTTT. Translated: CASSSSGVDGNTIYF.

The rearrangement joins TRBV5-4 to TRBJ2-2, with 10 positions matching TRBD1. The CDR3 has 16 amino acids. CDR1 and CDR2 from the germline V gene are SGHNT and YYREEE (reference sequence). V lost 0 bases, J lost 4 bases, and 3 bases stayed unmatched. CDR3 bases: TGTGCCAGCAGCTTGGGACAGGGGGCGGGCACCGGGGAGCTGTTTTTT. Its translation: CASSLGQGAGTGELFF.

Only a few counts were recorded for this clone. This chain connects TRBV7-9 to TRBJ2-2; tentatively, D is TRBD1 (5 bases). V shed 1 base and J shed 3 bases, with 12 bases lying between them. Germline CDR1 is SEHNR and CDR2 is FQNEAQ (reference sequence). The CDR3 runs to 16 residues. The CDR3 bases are TGTGCCAGCAGCTTAGTCAGGGTTGAGGACACCGGGGAGCTGTTTTTT. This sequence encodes CASSLVRVEDTGELFF.

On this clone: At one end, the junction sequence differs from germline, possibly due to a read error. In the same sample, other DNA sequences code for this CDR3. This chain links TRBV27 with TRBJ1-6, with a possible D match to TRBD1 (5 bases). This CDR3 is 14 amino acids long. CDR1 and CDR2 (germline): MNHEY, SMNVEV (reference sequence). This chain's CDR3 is CASSVSRVNSPLHF. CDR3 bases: TGTGCCAGCAGTGTCTCCAGGGTTAATTCCCCCCTCCACTTT.

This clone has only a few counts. CDR3 sequence (DNA): TGTGCCAGCAGCGTAGATCTAGCGGGGGGGTATCTAGATACGCAGTATTTT. The encoded protein is CASSVDLAGGYLDTQYF. The gene calls are TRBV9 and TRBJ2-3; 12 positions agree with TRBD2. CDR1 is SGDLS, CDR2 YYNGEE, per germline. CDR3 length: 17 residues. With V trimmed by 0 bases and J by 5 bases, 7 bases remained unmatched.

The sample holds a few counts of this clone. The CDR3 sequence is CARNLGIDGYTF. The DNA for the CDR3 is TGTGCCAGAAATTTGGGCATCGATGGCTACACCTTC. V and J are TRBV2 and TRBJ1-2, with D uncertain. Looked up from germline, CDR1 is SNHLY and CDR2 is FYNNEI. Deletions cut 9 bases from V and 6 bases from J, with 14 bases between. This CDR3 has 12 residues. The full variable domain, in which reference TRBV2 and TRBJ1-2 provide the parts outside the CDR3, is EPEVTQTPSHQVTQMGQEVILRCVPISNHLYFYWYRQILGQKVEFLVSFYNNEISEKSEIFDDQFSVERPDGSNFTLKIRSTKLEDSAMYFCARNLGIDGYTFGSGTRLTVV.

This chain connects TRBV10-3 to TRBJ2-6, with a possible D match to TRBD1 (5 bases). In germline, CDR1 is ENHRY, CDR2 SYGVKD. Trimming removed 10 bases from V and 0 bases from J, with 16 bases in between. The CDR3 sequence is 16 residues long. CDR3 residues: CATLGDRASGANVLTF. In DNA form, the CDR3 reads TGTGCCACCTTAGGTGACAGAGCCTCTGGGGCCAACGTCCTGACTTTC.

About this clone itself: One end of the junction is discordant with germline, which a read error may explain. Here the CDR3 reads CAGSLGTNSGPGGLFF. DNA of the CDR3: TGTGCCGGCAGCCTCGGGACCAATTCGGGTCCCGGGGGGCTGTTTTTT. The V call is TRBV11-2, the J call TRBJ2-2, with D possibly matching TRBD2 (6 bases). In germline, CDR1 is SGHAT, CDR2 FQNNGV. CDR3 length equals 16 residues.

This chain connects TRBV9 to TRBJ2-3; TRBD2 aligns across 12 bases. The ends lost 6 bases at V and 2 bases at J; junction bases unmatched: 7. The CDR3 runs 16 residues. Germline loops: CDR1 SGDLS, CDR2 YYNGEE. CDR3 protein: CASNWGLAGFTDTQYF. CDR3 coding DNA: TGTGCCAGCAACTGGGGACTAGCGGGTTTCACAGATACGCAGTATTTT. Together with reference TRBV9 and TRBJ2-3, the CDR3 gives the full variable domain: DSGVTQTPKHLITATGQRVTLRCSPRSGDLSVYWYQQSLDQGLQFLIQYYNGEERAKGNILERFSAQQFPDLHSELNLSSLELGDSALYFCASNWGLAGFTDTQYFGPGTRLTVL.

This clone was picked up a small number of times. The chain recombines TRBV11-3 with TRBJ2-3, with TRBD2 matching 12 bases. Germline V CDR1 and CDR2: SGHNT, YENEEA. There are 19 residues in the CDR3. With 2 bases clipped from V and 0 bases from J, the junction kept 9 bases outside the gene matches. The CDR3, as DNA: TGTGCCAGCAGCTTATTAAGGACTAGCGGGGCCCCTAGCACAGATACGCAGTATTTT. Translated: CASSLLRTSGAPSTDTQYF.

CDR3 nucleotide sequence: TGTGCCAGCGGGGGGACAGTTTCCTACGAGCAGTACTTC. Its protein is CASGGTVSYEQYF. The chain carries TRBV2 and TRBJ2-7; TRBD1 might be the D (7 bases). The germline V gene has CDR1 SNHLY and CDR2 FYNNEI. The CDR3 spans 13 residues. Trimming shortened V by 8 bases and J by 1 base, and 12 bases separated the two germline ends.

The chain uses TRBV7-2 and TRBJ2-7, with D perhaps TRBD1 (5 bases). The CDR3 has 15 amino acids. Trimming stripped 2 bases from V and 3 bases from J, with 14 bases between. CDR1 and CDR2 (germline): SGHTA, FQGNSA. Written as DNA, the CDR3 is TGTGCCAGCAGCTTACTACTGGACAAATACTACGAGCAGTACTTC. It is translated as CASSLLLDKYYEQYF.

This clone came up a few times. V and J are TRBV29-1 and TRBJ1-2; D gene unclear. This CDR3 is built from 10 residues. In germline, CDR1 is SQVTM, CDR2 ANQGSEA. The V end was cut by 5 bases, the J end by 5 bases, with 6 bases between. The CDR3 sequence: CSVPGYGYTF. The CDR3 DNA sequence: TGCAGCGTTCCGGGGTATGGCTACACCTTC.

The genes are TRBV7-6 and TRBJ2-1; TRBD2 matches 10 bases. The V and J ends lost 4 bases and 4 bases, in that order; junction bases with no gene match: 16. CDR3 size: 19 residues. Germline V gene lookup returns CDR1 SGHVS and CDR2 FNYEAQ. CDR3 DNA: TGTGCCAGCAGCTACGTACTAGCGGGACCAAGCCACGAATACAATGAGCAGTTCTTC. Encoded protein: CASSYVLAGPSHEYNEQFF.

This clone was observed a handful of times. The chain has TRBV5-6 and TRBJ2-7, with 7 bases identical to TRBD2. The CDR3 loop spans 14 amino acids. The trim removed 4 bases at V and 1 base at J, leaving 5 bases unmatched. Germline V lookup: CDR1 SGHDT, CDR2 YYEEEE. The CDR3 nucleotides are TGTGCCAGCAGCAGCGGGGCTAGTTCCTACGAGCAGTACTTC. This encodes CASSSGASSYEQYF.

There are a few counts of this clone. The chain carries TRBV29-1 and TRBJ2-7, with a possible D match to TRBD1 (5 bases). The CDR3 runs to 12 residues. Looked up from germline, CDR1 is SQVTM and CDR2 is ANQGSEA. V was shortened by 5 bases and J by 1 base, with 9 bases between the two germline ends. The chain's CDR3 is CSVIQGSYEQYF. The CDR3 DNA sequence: TGCAGCGTTATCCAGGGATCCTACGAGCAGTACTTC.

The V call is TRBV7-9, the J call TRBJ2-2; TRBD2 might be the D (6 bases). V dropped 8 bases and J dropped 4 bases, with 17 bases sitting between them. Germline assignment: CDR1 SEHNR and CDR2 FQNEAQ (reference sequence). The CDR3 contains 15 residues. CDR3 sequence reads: CASRSGETITGELFF. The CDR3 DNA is TGTGCCAGCCGATCGGGGGAAACGATCACCGGGGAGCTGTTTTTT. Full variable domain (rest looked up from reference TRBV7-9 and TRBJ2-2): DTGVSQNPRHKITKRGQNVTFRCDPISEHNRLYWYRQTLGQGPEFLTYFQNEAQLEKSRLLSDRFSAERPKGSFSTLEIQRTEQGDSAMYLCASRSGETITGELFFGEGSRLTVL.